This section outlines one T cell receptor beta chain sequence together with its context. Its antigen is currently unknown. Individual cDNA molecules were tagged with unique molecular identifiers. From the 5' RACE reads, TCRdb called clonotypes with MiXCR, one entry per CDR3 protein. Of under 85,000 distinct CDR3 sequences in the sample, around 10% were seen once. The germline gives CDR1 SGHNT, CDR2 YYREEE (reference sequence). This CDR3 is 16 amino acids long. The record originates from a study of early T cells in non-severe SARS-CoV-2 infection. Overall study: It was bulk RNA from unsorted whole blood that was sequenced, and the chains were unpaired. Points from the study as a whole: Matching results from VDJdb favored anti-spike CD8 responses, leaving private and CD4 specificities undetected.

The specimen sequenced was whole blood. The TCR was taken from an adult who was a healthcare worker with PCR-confirmed SARS-CoV-2 infection or an uninfected control (not recorded which). The rearrangement links TRBV5-4 to TRBJ2-1, with 8 bases aligning to TRBD2. CDR3 coding DNA: TGTACCACCACCTTAGCCAGCGGGAGTATTAGGAATGAGCAGTTCTTC. Translation: CTTTLASGSIRNEQFF.